A selection of T cell receptor beta chains follows, all from one sample in a study of blood T cell repertoires in COVID-19. Measured with immunoSEQ multiplex PCR; TCRdb has only the in-frame clones, and not every one. The sample consists of roughly 570,000 clones, 85% to 90% of them appearing once. The source material was peripheral blood. These receptor sequences come from a woman in her forties or fifties with COVID-19, enrolled during active disease. Each CDR3 is given with its conserved first and last residue. Fields, in order: J gene, V gene, D gene, clone size, CDR3 length, CDR3 DNA, CDR3 protein. D genes are given only for firm matches. Clone sizes are given selectively: once, few, many, or a class where the clone is expanded.

TRBJ1-4 | TRBV2 | TRBD1 | . | 13 | TGTGCCAGCAACAGGGGAGGTAATGAAAAACTGTTTTTT | CASNRGGNEKLFF
TRBJ2-3 | TRBV7-9 | TRBD1 | . | 13 | TGTGCCAGCCACGTAGGGGGCGCAGATACGCAGTATTTT | CASHVGGADTQYF
TRBJ2-1 | TRBV30 | TRBD2 | once | 16 | TGTGCCTGGACCACCTCTAGCGGGGGGGCGAACAATGAGCAGTTCTTC | CAWTTSSGGANNEQFF
TRBJ2-4 | TRBV7-3 | TRBD2 | . | 14 | TGTGCCAGCAGCCCAAGCGGGGGGGCCAACATTCAGTACTTC | CASSPSGGANIQYF
TRBJ2-2 | TRBV2 | TRBD1 | . | 14 | TGTGCCAGCTGCCGGGACAGGAATGAGGGGGAGCTGTTTTTT | CASCRDRNEGELFF
TRBJ2-3 | TRBV19 | . | . | 16 | TGTGCCAGTAGTGGGTTTGGGGGGGCCAGCACAGATACGCAGTATTTT | CASSGFGGASTDTQYF
TRBJ1-1 | TRBV4-1 | . | . | 14 | TGCGCCAGCAGCCAAGGGGGCTTCCCGCTCGGGGCTTTCTTT | CASSQGGFPLGAFF
TRBJ1-1 | TRBV15 | . | . | 15 | TGTGCCACCAGCCGTGACAGGTCGATGAACACTGAAGCTTTCTTT | CATSRDRSMNTEAFF
TRBJ2-2 | TRBV14 | . | . | 14 | TGTGCCAGCAGCCAGACAGTAAACACCGGGGAGCTGTTTTTT | CASSQTVNTGELFF
TRBJ2-5 | TRBV5-1 | . | . | 13 | TGCGCCAGCAGCTTGGAACTAGAGGAGACCCAGTACTTC | CASSLELEETQYF
TRBJ2-5 | TRBV10-2 | . | . | 12 | TGCGCCAGCAGTGCCTATCGAGAGACCCAGTACTTC | CASSAYRETQYF
TRBJ2-3 | TRBV3-1/TRBV3-2 | TRBD2 | . | 15 | TGTGCCAGCAGCCAAGGGAGCGGGGGGGCAAATACGCAGTATTTT | CASSQGSGGANTQYF
TRBJ2-3 | TRBV9 | TRBD2 | . | 15 | TGTGCCAGCAGCGTATTCCGGGGGGGAACAGATACGCAGTATTTT | CASSVFRGGTDTQYF
TRBJ2-7 | TRBV19 | . | . | 14 | TGTGCCAGTAGTATGAGAGGGGGTGCCTACGAGCAGTACTTC | CASSMRGGAYEQYF
TRBJ2-7 | TRBV19 | TRBD1 | . | 16 | TGTGCCAGTAGTATAGAAGCGACAGGGGGCGCCTACGAGCAGTACTTC | CASSIEATGGAYEQYF